The 18 T cell receptor beta chains presented below share a single source sample, sequenced in a study of T-cell memory formation after mild COVID-19. TCRdb recomputed calls from the 5' RACE reads with MiXCR, one row per CDR3 protein. Here the sample spans about 270,000 distinct CDR3 sequences, 16% being singletons. The sequencing input was PBMCs or a T cell subset sorted from them (not recorded which). These receptor sequences come from a man aged 18 to 29 who had mild COVID-19 (a few samples of this study predate the infection). Cell type and time point are not known.

V usage is TRBV19 and J usage is TRBJ2-3, with TRBD1 matching 7 bases. Germline V gene lookup returns CDR1 LNHDA and CDR2 SQIVND (reference sequence). The trim removed 3 bases at V and 4 bases at J, leaving 1 base unmatched. CDR3 length: 13 residues. The CDR3 nucleotides are TGTGCCAGTAGTATTGGACAGGCAGATACGCAGTATTTT. Translated, it gives CASSIGQADTQYF.

The chain carries TRBV30 and TRBJ1-2; maybe TRBD1 (6 bases). Trimming took 2 bases from V and 2 from J, leaving 9 bases between them. CDR3 size: 13 residues. Germline V lookup: CDR1 GTSNPN, CDR2 SVGIG (reference sequence). This CDR3 reads CAWSRDNNYGYTF. The CDR3 DNA is TGTGCCTGGAGTCGGGACAACAACTATGGCTACACCTTC.

In its sample, this clonotype was seen a few times. The chain combines TRBV12-3 or TRBV12-4 with TRBJ1-2; 7 nucleotides line up with TRBD1. The CDR3 consists of 12 residues. V lost 3 bases to trimming and J lost 10 bases; unmatched junction nucleotides: 5. The CDR3 coding sequence is TGTGCCAGCAGTTTGGGGCAGGGGGACTACACCTTC. Translation gives CASSLGQGDYTF.

This clonotype is judged medium-sized. This rearrangement joins TRBV6-4 to TRBJ2-3, with D possibly TRBD2 on 7 matching bases. V lost 2 bases and J lost 3, with 9 bases in between. The length of the CDR3 is 14 residues. Germline values: CDR1 MRHNA, CDR2 SNTAGT. CDR3 DNA: TGTGCCAGCAGTGACGGGGGGGCGACAGATACGCAGTATTTT. It specifies CASSDGGATDTQYF.

The V call is TRBV27, the J call TRBJ2-7; no definite D call. With 5 bases removed from V and 3 bases from J, the gap between germline ends came to 11 bases. The CDR3 contains 13 residues. Germline V gives CDR1 MNHEY, CDR2 SMNVEV (reference sequence). CDR3 region: CASSPSFGYEQYF. CDR3 nucleotides: TGTGCCAGCAGTCCATCTTTTGGCTACGAGCAGTACTTC.

This clonotype showed up just a few times. This chain joins TRBV6-5 and TRBJ1-5, with D uncertain. The CDR3 is made up of 14 amino acids. V dropped 0 bases and J dropped 3 bases, with 6 bases sitting between them. Germline lookup yields CDR1 MNHEY and CDR2 SVGAGI. Here the CDR3 DNA reads TGTGCCAGCAGTTACTCCCGGATCAATCAGCCCCAGCATTTT. The encoded protein is CASSYSRINQPQHF.

A few counts support this clonotype. The chain links TRBV4-1 to TRBJ1-5; maybe TRBD1 (5 bases). The CDR3 loop spans 13 amino acids. The ends were cut back, 1 base at V and 8 bases at J, with 9 bases in the middle. Germline V lookup: CDR1 MGHRA, CDR2 YSYEKL. CDR3 nucleotides: TGCGCCAGCAGCCAAGGAGGCAGGGAGCCCCAGCATTTT. Its protein is CASSQGGREPQHF.

This clonotype was counted between two and nine times. CDR3: CASSPAQTASFYGYTF. The DNA for the CDR3 is TGTGCCAGCAGCCCAGCGCAGACGGCTTCATTCTATGGCTACACCTTC. This chain uses TRBV7-6 with TRBJ1-2; no definite D call. Deletions cut 5 bases from V and 4 bases from J, with 20 bases between. From germline, CDR1 is SGHVS and CDR2 FNYEAQ. CDR3 length: 16 residues.

The chain joins TRBV11-1 to TRBJ2-7; tentatively, D is TRBD2 (5 bases). CDR1 SGHAT and CDR2 FQDESV come from the germline V gene (reference sequence). The V and J ends lost 5 bases and 1 base respectively, with 12 bases between them. The CDR3 has 14 residues. The CDR3 region is CASSQLAISYEQYF. CDR3 sequence (DNA): TGTGCCAGCAGCCAGCTAGCAATTTCCTACGAGCAGTACTTC.

J is TRBJ2-7 and V is TRBV14; 11 positions agree with TRBD1. Per the germline V gene, CDR1 is SGHDN and CDR2 is FVKESK. With V trimmed by 1 base and J by 3 bases, 5 bases remained unmatched. CDR3 size: 16 residues. The chain's CDR3 is CASSQVSGTGGYEQYF. In DNA form, the CDR3 reads TGTGCCAGCAGCCAAGTCTCGGGGACAGGGGGCTACGAGCAGTACTTC. Using reference TRBV14 and TRBJ2-7 for the parts outside the CDR3, the full variable domain is EAGVTQFPSHSVIEKGQTVTLRCDPISGHDNLYWYRRVMGKEIKFLLHFVKESKQDESGMPNNRFLAERTGGTYSTLKVQPAELEDSGVYFCASSQVSGTGGYEQYFGPGTRLTVT.

J is TRBJ2-7 and V is TRBV7-3, with D hard to call. CDR1 is SGHTA, CDR2 FQGTGA, per germline. The V gene lost 1 base and the J gene lost 6 bases, with 4 bases spanning the gap. The CDR3 covers 11 residues. The CDR3 region has the DNA TGTGCCAGCAGCTTAAATTTCGAGCAGTACGTC. It is translated as CASSLNFEQYV.

In its sample, this clonotype was seen many times. This sequence joins TRBV4-1 and TRBJ2-3; D is possibly TRBD1 or TRBD2 (5 bases each). V gave up 10 bases and J gave up 0 bases, with 20 bases separating them. Germline loops: CDR1 MGHRA, CDR2 YSYEKL. The CDR3 has 16 residues. The CDR3 sequence: CATTGDGYFSTDTQYF. The CDR3 DNA follows: TGCGCCACCACCGGGGACGGGTACTTCAGCACAGATACGCAGTATTTT.

The table lists this clonotype with a few counts. The chain carries TRBV9 and TRBJ2-5; perhaps TRBD1 as D (5 bases). V was trimmed by 2 bases and J by 0 bases, leaving 11 bases between them. The CDR3 runs 15 residues. Looked up from germline, CDR1 is SGDLS and CDR2 is YYNGEE. The CDR3 is CASSVQGSDQETQYF. CDR3 in DNA: TGTGCCAGCAGCGTCCAGGGCTCCGACCAAGAGACCCAGTACTTC.

This chain uses TRBV3-1 with TRBJ2-7; D may be TRBD2 (6 bases). With 6 bases removed from V and 3 bases from J, the gap between germline ends came to 21 bases. The CDR3 runs to 16 residues. The germline V gene encodes CDR1 LGHDT and CDR2 YNNKEL (reference sequence). CDR3 bases: TGTGCCAGCAGGCAGTCGTCGGGACTCTCCATCTACGAGCAGTACTTC. Protein: CASRQSSGLSIYEQYF.

This clonotype was picked up a small number of times. The V and J genes are TRBV27 and TRBJ1-2, with 7 nucleotides matching TRBD1. With 2 bases clipped from V and 7 bases from J, the junction kept 7 bases outside the gene matches. The CDR3 totals 14 residues. Germline-derived CDR1 and CDR2 are MNHEY and SMNVEV (reference sequence). The chain's CDR3 is CASSLRQGGPGYTF. The CDR3 coding sequence is TGTGCCAGCAGTTTACGACAGGGAGGCCCTGGCTACACCTTC.

CDR3 DNA: TGCGCCAGCAGCCAAGATCCGGAGGGCCCGGACTATGGCTACACCTTC. Amino acid sequence: CASSQDPEGPDYGYTF. V and J are TRBV4-3 and TRBJ1-2; D is unresolved. The germline CDR1 and CDR2 sequences are LGHNA and YSLEER. Trimming stripped 0 bases from V and 3 bases from J, with 14 bases between. The CDR3 consists of 16 residues.

This clonotype was counted a few times. The chain uses TRBV6-2 or TRBV6-3 and TRBJ2-7; 8 bases are shared with TRBD1. There are 14 residues in the CDR3. CDR1 and CDR2 (germline): MNHEY, SVGEGT. Trimming took 5 bases from V and 3 from J; bases not matched to a gene: 6. The CDR3 coding sequence is TGTGCCAGCAGTACCGGACAGGGACTCTACGAGCAGTACTTC. As protein: CASSTGQGLYEQYF.

The table lists this clonotype with a few counts. The chain uses TRBV5-6 and TRBJ1-5; D is unresolved. The CDR3 consists of 13 residues. CDR1 is SGHDT and CDR2 is YYEEEE in the germline V gene. Trimming pared 4 bases from V and 6 bases from J, leaving 11 bases between. CDR3 amino acids: CASSPSGGQPQHF. As DNA, the CDR3 is TGTGCCAGCAGCCCCTCGGGAGGTCAGCCCCAGCATTTT.